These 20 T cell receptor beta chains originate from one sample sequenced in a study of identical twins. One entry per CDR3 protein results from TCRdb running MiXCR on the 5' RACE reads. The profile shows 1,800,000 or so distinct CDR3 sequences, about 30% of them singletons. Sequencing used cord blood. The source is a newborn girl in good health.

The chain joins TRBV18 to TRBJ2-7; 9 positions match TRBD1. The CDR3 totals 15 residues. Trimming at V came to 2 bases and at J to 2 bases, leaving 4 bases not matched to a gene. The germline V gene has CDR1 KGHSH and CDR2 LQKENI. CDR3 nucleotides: TGTGCCAGCTCACCAACGGGACAGGGTCCCTACGAGCAGTACTTC. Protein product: CASSPTGQGPYEQYF.

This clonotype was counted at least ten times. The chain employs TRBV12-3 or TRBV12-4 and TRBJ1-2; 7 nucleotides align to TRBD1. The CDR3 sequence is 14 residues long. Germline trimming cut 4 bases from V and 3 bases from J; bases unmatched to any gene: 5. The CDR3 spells CASSSRQGDYGYTF. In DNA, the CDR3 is TGTGCCAGCAGTTCCCGACAGGGCGACTATGGCTACACCTTC.

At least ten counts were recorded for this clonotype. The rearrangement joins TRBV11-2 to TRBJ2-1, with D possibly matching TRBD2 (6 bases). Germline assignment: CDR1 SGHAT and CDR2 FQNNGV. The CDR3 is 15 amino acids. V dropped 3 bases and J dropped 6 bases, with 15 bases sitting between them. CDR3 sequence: CASSFAAGWCNEQFF. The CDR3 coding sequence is TGTGCCAGCAGCTTTGCCGCGGGATGGTGCAATGAGCAGTTCTTC.

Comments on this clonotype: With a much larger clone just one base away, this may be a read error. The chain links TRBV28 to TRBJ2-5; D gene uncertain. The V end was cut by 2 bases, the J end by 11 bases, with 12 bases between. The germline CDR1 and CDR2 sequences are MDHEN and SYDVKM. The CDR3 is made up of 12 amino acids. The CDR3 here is CASSLDPVRQYF. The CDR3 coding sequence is TGTGCCAGCAGTTTAGACCCCGTGCGTCAGTACTTC.

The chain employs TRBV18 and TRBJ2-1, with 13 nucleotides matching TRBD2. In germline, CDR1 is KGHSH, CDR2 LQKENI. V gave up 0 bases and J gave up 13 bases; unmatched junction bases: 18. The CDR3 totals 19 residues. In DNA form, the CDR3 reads TGTGCCAGCTCACCACCCAACAGGGACCCTACTAGCGGGAGGGCCTCTCAGTTCTTC. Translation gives CASSPPNRDPTSGRASQFF.

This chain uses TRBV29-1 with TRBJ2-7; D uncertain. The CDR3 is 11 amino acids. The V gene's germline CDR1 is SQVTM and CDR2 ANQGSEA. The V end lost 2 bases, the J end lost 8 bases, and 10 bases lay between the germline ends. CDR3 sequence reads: CSVERSGQQYF. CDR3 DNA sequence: TGCAGCGTTGAAAGGTCAGGTCAGCAGTACTTC.

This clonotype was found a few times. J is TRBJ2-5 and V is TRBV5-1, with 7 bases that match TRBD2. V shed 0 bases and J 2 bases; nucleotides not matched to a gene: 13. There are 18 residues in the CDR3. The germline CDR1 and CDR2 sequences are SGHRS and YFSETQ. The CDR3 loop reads CASSLVVVASGEQETQYF. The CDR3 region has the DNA TGCGCCAGCAGCTTGGTCGTAGTGGCTAGCGGTGAACAAGAGACCCAGTACTTC.

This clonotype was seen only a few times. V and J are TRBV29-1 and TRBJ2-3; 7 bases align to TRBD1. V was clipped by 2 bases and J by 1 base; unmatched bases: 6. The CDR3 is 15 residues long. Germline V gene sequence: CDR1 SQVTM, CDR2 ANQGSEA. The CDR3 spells CSVEPITGGTDTQYF. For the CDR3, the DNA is TGCAGCGTTGAACCGATCACAGGGGGCACAGATACGCAGTATTTT.

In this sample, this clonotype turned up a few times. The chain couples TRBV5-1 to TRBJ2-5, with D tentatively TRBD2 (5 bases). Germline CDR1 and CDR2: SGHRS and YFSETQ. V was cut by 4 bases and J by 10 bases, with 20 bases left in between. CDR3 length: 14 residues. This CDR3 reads CASSIEGLGKIQYF. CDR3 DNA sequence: TGCGCCAGCAGCATAGAGGGTCTAGGGAAGATCCAGTACTTC.

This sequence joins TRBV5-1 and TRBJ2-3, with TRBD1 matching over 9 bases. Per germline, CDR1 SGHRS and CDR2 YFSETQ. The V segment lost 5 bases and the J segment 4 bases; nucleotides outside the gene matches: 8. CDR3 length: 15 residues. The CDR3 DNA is TGCGCCAGCAGGTTGAGGACAGGGGTGGCAGATACGCAGTATTTT. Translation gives CASRLRTGVADTQYF.

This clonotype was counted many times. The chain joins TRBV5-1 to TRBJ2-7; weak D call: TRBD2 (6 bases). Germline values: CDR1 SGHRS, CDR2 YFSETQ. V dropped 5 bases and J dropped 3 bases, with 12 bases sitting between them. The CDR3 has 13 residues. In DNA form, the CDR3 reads TGCGCCAGCAGTAGGGACTGGAACTACGAGCAGTACTTC. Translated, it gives CASSRDWNYEQYF. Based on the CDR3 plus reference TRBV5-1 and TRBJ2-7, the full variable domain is KAGVTQTPRYLIKTRGQQVTLSCSPISGHRSVSWYQQTPGQGLQFLFEYFSETQRNKGNFPGRFSGRQFSNSRSEMNVSTLELGDSALYLCASSRDWNYEQYFGPGTRLTVT.

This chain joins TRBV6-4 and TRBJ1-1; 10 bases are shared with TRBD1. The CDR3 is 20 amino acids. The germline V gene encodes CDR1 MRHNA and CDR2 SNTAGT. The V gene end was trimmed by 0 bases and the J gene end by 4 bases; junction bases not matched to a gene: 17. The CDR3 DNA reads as TGTGCCAGCAGTGACTCCAGTTTACGAGACAGGGGGCAGGGGGGCACTGAAGCTTTCTTT. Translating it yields CASSDSSLRDRGQGGTEAFF.

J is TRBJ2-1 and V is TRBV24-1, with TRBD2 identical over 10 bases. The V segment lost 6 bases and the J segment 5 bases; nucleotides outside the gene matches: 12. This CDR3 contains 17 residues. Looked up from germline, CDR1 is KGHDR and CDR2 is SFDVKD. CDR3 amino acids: CATSPLAGNGKDNEQFF. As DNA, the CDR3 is TGTGCCACCAGTCCACTAGCGGGAAACGGGAAGGACAATGAGCAGTTCTTC.

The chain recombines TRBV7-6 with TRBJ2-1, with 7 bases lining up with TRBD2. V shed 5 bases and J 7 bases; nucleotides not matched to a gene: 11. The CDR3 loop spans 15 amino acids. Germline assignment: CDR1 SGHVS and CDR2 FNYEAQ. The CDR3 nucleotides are TGTGCCAGCAGCCTAGGCGCGGGAGTCACGAATGAGCAGTTCTTC. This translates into CASSLGAGVTNEQFF.

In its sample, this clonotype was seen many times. The CDR3 nucleotides read TGTGCCAGCAGCCTCTTATCTTTGGGACTAGCGTCAGATACGCAGTATTTT. This codes for CASSLLSLGLASDTQYF. The rearrangement uses TRBV4-2 and TRBJ2-3, with 10 bases identical to TRBD2. Per the germline V gene, CDR1 is LGHNA and CDR2 is YNFKEQ. J gave up 4 bases and V 4 bases, and 11 bases lay outside the gene matches. The CDR3 runs 17 residues.

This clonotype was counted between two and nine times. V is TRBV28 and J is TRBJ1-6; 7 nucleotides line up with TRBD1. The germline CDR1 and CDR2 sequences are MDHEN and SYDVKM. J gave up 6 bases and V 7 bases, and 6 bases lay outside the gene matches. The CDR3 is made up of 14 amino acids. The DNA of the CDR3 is TGTGCCAGCACCTTACGACAGGGTAATTCACCCCTCCACTTT. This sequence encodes CASTLRQGNSPLHF.

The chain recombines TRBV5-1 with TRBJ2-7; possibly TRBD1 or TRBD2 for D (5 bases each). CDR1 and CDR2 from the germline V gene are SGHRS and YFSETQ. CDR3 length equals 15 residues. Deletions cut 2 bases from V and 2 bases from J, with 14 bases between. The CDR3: CASSLTGTKTYEQYF. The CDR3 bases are TGCGCCAGCAGCTTAACCGGGACCAAAACCTACGAGCAGTACTTC.

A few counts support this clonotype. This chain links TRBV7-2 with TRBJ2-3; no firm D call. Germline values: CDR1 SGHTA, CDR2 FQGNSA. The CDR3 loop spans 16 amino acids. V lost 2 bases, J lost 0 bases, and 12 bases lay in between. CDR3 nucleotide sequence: TGTGCCAGCAGCTTAAGCAGTCTCGTTAGCACAGATACGCAGTATTTT. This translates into CASSLSSLVSTDTQYF. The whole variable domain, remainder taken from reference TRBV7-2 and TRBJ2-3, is GAGVSQSPSNKVTEKGKDVELRCDPISGHTALYWYRQSLGQGLEFLIYFQGNSAPDKSGLPSDRFSAERTGGSVSTLTIQRTQQEDSAVYLCASSLSSLVSTDTQYFGPGTRLTVL.

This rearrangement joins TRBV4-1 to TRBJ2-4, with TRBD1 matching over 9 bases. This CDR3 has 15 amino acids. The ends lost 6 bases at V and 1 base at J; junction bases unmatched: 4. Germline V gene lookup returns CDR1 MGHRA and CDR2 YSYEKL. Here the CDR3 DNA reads TGCGCCAGCAGACGAGACAGGGGGGCCAAAAACATTCAGTACTTC. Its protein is CASRRDRGAKNIQYF.

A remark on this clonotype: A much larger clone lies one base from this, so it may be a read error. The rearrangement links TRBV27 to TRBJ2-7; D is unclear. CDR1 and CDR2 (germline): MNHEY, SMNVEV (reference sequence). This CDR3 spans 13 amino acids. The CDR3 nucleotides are TGTGCCAGCAGTTTTGGGATCTCCTGCGAGCAGTACTTC. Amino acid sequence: CASSFGISCEQYF.